The 21 T cell receptor beta chains presented below share a single source sample, sequenced in a study of neurological immune-mediated disorders. Regarding time point: longitudinal time-point 2. One entry per CDR3 protein, called by TCRdb with MiXCR from the 5' RACE reads. Of roughly 34,000 distinct CDR3 sequences listed, roughly an eighth are singletons. Specimen: PBMCs. Every receptor here comes from a woman aged 40 to 55 in good health.

Many counts were recorded for this clonotype. V gene TRBV5-6 combines with J gene TRBJ1-1; the match to TRBD1 covers 8 bases. The CDR3 consists of 14 residues. Germline assignment: CDR1 SGHDT and CDR2 YYEEEE. Germline trimming cut 5 bases from V and 4 bases from J; bases unmatched to any gene: 7. Here the CDR3 reads CASRHRDRPTEAFF. The CDR3 region has the DNA TGTGCCAGCAGACACCGGGACAGGCCCACTGAAGCTTTCTTT.

Notes on this clonotype: The conserved closing phenylalanine or tryptophan is absent in this CDR3, likely reflecting a read error. This sequence joins TRBV5-1 and TRBJ2-5, with D perhaps TRBD1 or TRBD2 (5 bases each). The germline V and J ends were trimmed by 4 bases and 2 bases, with 15 bases remaining between them. The CDR3 is 15 amino acids. Germline V gene lookup returns CDR1 SGHRS and CDR2 YFSETQ. The CDR3 here is CASSLRDVGQETQYS. In DNA form, the CDR3 reads TGCGCCAGCAGCCTCCGGGACGTGGGTCAAGAGACCCAGTACTCC.

This clonotype was seen many times. This rearrangement joins TRBV12-3 or TRBV12-4 to TRBJ1-3; no reliable D call. Deletions cut 3 bases from V and 3 bases from J, with 12 bases between. The CDR3 consists of 15 residues. CDR3 bases: TGTGCCAGCAGTTTGAGGGCGGCGGGTGGAAACACCATATATTTT. Translating gives CASSLRAAGGNTIYF.

The rearrangement joins TRBV4-1 to TRBJ1-2; D uncertain. V gave up 0 bases and J gave up 1 base, with 9 bases separating them. CDR1 is MGHRA, CDR2 YSYEKL, per germline. CDR3 length: 15 residues. In DNA form, the CDR3 reads TGCGCCAGCAGCCAAGATAGGGAGGTTAACTATGGCTACACCTTC. As protein: CASSQDREVNYGYTF.

This clonotype appeared many times. The chain uses TRBV9 and TRBJ2-7; 9 nucleotides agree with TRBD1. The CDR3 totals 15 residues. With 4 bases clipped from V and 0 bases from J, the junction kept 5 bases outside the gene matches. CDR1 and CDR2 (germline): SGDLS, YYNGEE. CDR3 residues: CASSPGQGNSYEQYF. Written as DNA, the CDR3 is TGTGCCAGCAGCCCGGGACAGGGTAACTCCTACGAGCAGTACTTC. The variable domain in full, with the rest retrieved from reference TRBV9 and TRBJ2-7, is DSGVTQTPKHLITATGQRVTLRCSPRSGDLSVYWYQQSLDQGLQFLIQYYNGEERAKGNILERFSAQQFPDLHSELNLSSLELGDSALYFCASSPGQGNSYEQYFGPGTRLTVT.

This clonotype was seen at least ten times. The chain combines TRBV5-1 with TRBJ2-7; D might be TRBD1 (5 bases). This CDR3 has 23 amino acids. CDR1 and CDR2 (germline): SGHRS, YFSETQ. Trimming cost V 0 bases and J 4 bases, with 38 bases left between them. DNA for the CDR3: TGCGCCAGCAGCTTGGCCTTTTCCTGGATCGCCGACGGCCTGATACGGACATCTTACGAGCAGTACTTC. Encoded protein: CASSLAFSWIADGLIRTSYEQYF. The full variable domain, completed using reference TRBV5-1 and TRBJ2-7, is KAGVTQTPRYLIKTRGQQVTLSCSPISGHRSVSWYQQTPGQGLQFLFEYFSETQRNKGNFPGRFSGRQFSNSRSEMNVSTLELGDSALYLCASSLAFSWIADGLIRTSYEQYFGPGTRLTVT.

This clonotype is termed medium-sized (0.01 to 0.1%). The chain has TRBV7-3 and TRBJ2-2, with TRBD2 identical over 11 bases. The CDR3 is made up of 15 amino acids. The V gene's germline CDR1 is SGHTA and CDR2 FQGTGA. Unmatched junction bases numbered 3, after V lost 5 bases and J lost 4 bases. CDR3 nucleotide sequence: TGTGCCAGCAGCCTAGCGGGAGGCGTCACCGGGGAGCTGTTTTTT. Protein: CASSLAGGVTGELFF.

The genes are TRBV20-1 and TRBJ2-3; D remains unclear. Germline loops: CDR1 DFQATT, CDR2 SNEGSKA (reference sequence). Trimming stripped 5 bases from V and 4 bases from J, with 16 bases between. This CDR3 has 14 amino acids. CDR3 DNA sequence: TGCAGTGCTCCAGTAGGAGCCTCGGCAGATACGCAGTATTTT. Amino acids: CSAPVGASADTQYF.

This clonotype was seen at least ten times. V usage is TRBV7-3 and J usage is TRBJ2-3; 8 bases line up with TRBD2. V dropped 2 bases and J dropped 2; count of bases not matched to a gene: 3. The V gene's germline CDR1 is SGHTA and CDR2 FQGTGA. The CDR3 runs to 15 residues. The CDR3 nucleotides read TGTGCCAGCAGCTTAGTAGCGGGGAACACAGATACGCAGTATTTT. The encoded protein is CASSLVAGNTDTQYF. The full variable domain, completed using reference TRBV7-3 and TRBJ2-3, is GAGVSQTPSNKVTEKGKYVELRCDPISGHTALYWYRQSLGQGPEFLIYFQGTGAADDSGLPNDRFFAVRPEGSVSTLKIQRTERGDSAVYLCASSLVAGNTDTQYFGPGTRLTVL.

Turning to this clonotype: With a much larger clone just one base away, this may be a read error. The J gene is TRBJ2-3, the V gene TRBV6-6; no definite D call. Germline V CDR1 and CDR2: MNHNY, SVGAGI (reference sequence). This CDR3 region has 12 residues. Here the CDR3 DNA reads TGTGTCAGCGAAACGACAACAGATACGCAGTATTTT. As protein: CVSETTTDTQYF.

In this sample, this clonotype turned up many times. V usage is TRBV2 and J usage is TRBJ2-1; 12 bases fit TRBD2. The CDR3 runs 17 residues. Germline assignment: CDR1 SNHLY and CDR2 FYNNEI. J gave up 6 bases and V 6 bases, and 12 bases lay outside the gene matches. The CDR3 DNA reads as TGTGCCAGCAGACGTAGCCAACTAGCGGGGGGATCCAATGAGCAGTTCTTC. As protein: CASRRSQLAGGSNEQFF. The complete variable domain, with remaining parts taken from reference TRBV2 and TRBJ2-1, reads EPEVTQTPSHQVTQMGQEVILRCVPISNHLYFYWYRQILGQKVEFLVSFYNNEISEKSEIFDDQFSVERPDGSNFTLKIRSTKLEDSAMYFCASRRSQLAGGSNEQFFGPGTRLTVL.

This clonotype was counted ten times or more. This rearrangement joins TRBV12-3 or TRBV12-4 to TRBJ2-1; D perhaps matches TRBD2 (6 bases). The CDR3 sequence is 13 residues long. V lost 7 bases and J 3 bases, leaving 10 bases between the germline ends. The CDR3, as DNA: TGTGCCAGCATGCCGGGGGACTACAATGAGCAGTTCTTC. As protein: CASMPGDYNEQFF.

Comments on this clonotype: Without the conserved terminal phenylalanine or tryptophan, this CDR3 likely stems from a read error. The chain joins TRBV7-9 to TRBJ1-1, with 7 bases matching TRBD1. There are 18 residues in the CDR3. CDR1 is SEHNR, CDR2 FQNEAQ, per germline (reference sequence). The CDR3 region is CASSLASHFDRANTDAFS. Written as DNA, the CDR3 is TGTGCCAGCAGCTTAGCTAGTCATTTTGACAGGGCGAACACTGACGCTTTCTCT.

This clonotype appeared many times. This chain links TRBV20-1 with TRBJ1-2, with a possible D match to TRBD1 (5 bases). The germline CDR1 and CDR2 sequences are DFQATT and SNEGSKA (reference sequence). The CDR3 has 13 amino acids. Trimming took 4 bases from V and 8 from J, leaving 17 bases between them. CDR3 nucleotides: TGCAGTGCTACTTTATGGGGGATGGAGGGCTACACCTTC. Translating it yields CSATLWGMEGYTF.

This clonotype was recorded many times. DNA of the CDR3: TGTGCCAGCAGTCTGACAGTTATCTATGAAGCTTTCTTT. Its translation is CASSLTVIYEAFF. This chain links TRBV12-3 or TRBV12-4 with TRBJ1-1; possibly TRBD1 for D (5 bases). Trimming left V 5 bases short and J 7 bases short, with 14 bases between. This CDR3 contains 13 residues.

There are many counts of this clonotype. This rearrangement joins TRBV7-2 to TRBJ1-6, with D uncertain. The V end lost 2 bases, the J end lost 8 bases, and 22 bases lay between the germline ends. Per the germline V gene, CDR1 is SGHTA and CDR2 is FQGNSA. This CDR3 is 18 amino acids long. The CDR3 protein is CASSLFRLGQTGYSPLHF. The CDR3 bases are TGTGCCAGCAGCTTATTTAGGCTGGGCCAGACCGGATATTCACCCCTCCACTTT.

Note on this clonotype: One end of the junction varies from germline; a read error may be responsible. The chain's CDR3 is CDSSSYRDTEAFF. The CDR3 nucleotides are TGTGACAGCAGTTCATACAGGGACACTGAAGCTTTCTTT. This chain connects TRBV12-3 or TRBV12-4 to TRBJ1-1; tentatively, D is TRBD1 (6 bases). This CDR3 spans 13 amino acids.

This clonotype was seen a handful of times. The chain carries TRBV7-3 and TRBJ1-1; D ambiguous. The V and J ends lost 4 bases and 3 bases respectively, with 15 bases between them. There are 15 residues in the CDR3. CDR1 SGHTA and CDR2 FQGTGA come from the germline V gene. The CDR3 reads CASSSVGEGDTEAFF. In nucleotides, the CDR3 is TGTGCCAGCAGCTCTGTTGGGGAGGGAGACACTGAAGCTTTCTTT.

This clonotype came up many times. The V and J genes are TRBV20-1 and TRBJ1-4; TRBD1 might be the D (5 bases). CDR1 and CDR2 (germline): DFQATT, SNEGSKA (reference sequence). Trimming took 4 bases from V and 3 from J, leaving 18 bases between them. The CDR3 runs 16 residues. The CDR3 loop reads CSAKDTFGGSNEKLFF. CDR3 nucleotides: TGCAGTGCTAAAGACACTTTCGGGGGGTCTAATGAAAAACTGTTTTTT.

This clonotype appeared many times. The gene calls are TRBV12-3 or TRBV12-4 and TRBJ2-5; 8 bases map to TRBD1. V lost 3 bases to trimming and J lost 5 bases; unmatched junction nucleotides: 5. The CDR3 has 14 amino acids. CDR3 in DNA: TGTGCCAGCAGTTTTGCAGGGGGCAGTGAGACCCAGTACTTC. It is translated as CASSFAGGSETQYF.

There are many counts of this clonotype. The chain combines TRBV5-1 with TRBJ2-2; D gene uncertain. The CDR3 consists of 15 residues. The ends were cut back, 3 bases at V and 2 bases at J, with 11 bases in the middle. CDR1 is SGHRS and CDR2 is YFSETQ in the germline V gene. The CDR3 protein is CASSYLGQNTGELFF. The DNA of the CDR3 is TGCGCCAGCAGCTACCTTGGGCAAAACACCGGGGAGCTGTTTTTT.